What follows are 30 T cell receptor beta chains derived from one specimen sequenced in a study of blood T cell repertoires in COVID-19. The repertoire was sequenced with immunoSEQ multiplex PCR; TCRdb's copy has only in-frame clones and lacks some. In the table there are about 270,000 clones, roughly 93% of which are singletons. Sequencing used PBMCs or T cells enriched from blood (not recorded which). Receptors were obtained from a woman aged 40-49 years with acute COVID-19.

J is TRBJ1-6 and V is TRBV27, with TRBD1 identical over 8 bases. After removal of 5 bases from V and 7 bases from J, the junction contained 22 bases not matched to a gene. The CDR3 has 20 amino acids. Per germline, CDR1 MNHEY and CDR2 SMNVEV (reference sequence). As DNA, the CDR3 is TGTGCCAGCAGTCCCTCTAGATGGTGGGGCGACACAGGGGGGAATTCACCCCTCCACTTT. Translating gives CASSPSRWWGDTGGNSPLHF.

The chain links TRBV12-3 or TRBV12-4 to TRBJ1-5; the D is unclear. V lost 2 bases and J lost 5, with 7 bases in between. The CDR3 is 13 residues long. CDR3 nucleotides: TGTGCCAGCAGTTTAAGCCCCGATCAGCCCCAGCATTTT. Translated: CASSLSPDQPQHF.

The chain links TRBV6-2 or TRBV6-3 to TRBJ2-7; TRBD2 aligns across 8 bases. The V and J ends lost 4 bases and 3 bases, in that order; junction bases with no gene match: 5. Per the germline V gene, CDR1 is MNHEY and CDR2 is SVGEGT. CDR3 size: 14 residues. The chain's CDR3 is CASSSMTSDYEQYF. The CDR3 nucleotides read TGTGCCAGCAGTTCCATGACTAGCGACTACGAGCAGTACTTC.

The chain joins TRBV9 to TRBJ1-5; possible D gene TRBD1, 5 bases. This CDR3 has 15 residues. V lost 4 bases, J lost 3 bases, and 14 bases lay in between. Germline assignment: CDR1 SGDLS and CDR2 YYNGEE. CDR3 in DNA: TGTGCCAGCAGCCGAGTCGGACAATTCAATCAGCCCCAGCATTTT. Translated, it gives CASSRVGQFNQPQHF. The variable domain in full, with the rest retrieved from reference TRBV9 and TRBJ1-5, is DSGVTQTPKHLITATGQRVTLRCSPRSGDLSVYWYQQSLDQGLQFLIQYYNGEERAKGNILERFSAQQFPDLHSELNLSSLELGDSALYFCASSRVGQFNQPQHFGDGTRLSIL.

The chain has TRBV15 and TRBJ2-7; 8 bases agree with TRBD1. In germline, CDR1 is LNHNV, CDR2 YYDKDF (reference sequence). CDR3 length: 15 residues. V was clipped by 11 bases and J by 0 bases; unmatched bases: 12. Written as DNA, the CDR3 is TGTGCCCCCGTCACGGGACAGGTGAACTCCTACGAGCAGTACTTC. This encodes CAPVTGQVNSYEQYF.

The rearrangement links TRBV11-2 to TRBJ2-7; 11 positions match TRBD1. This CDR3 region has 16 residues. The germline gives CDR1 SGHAT, CDR2 FQNNGV. The V segment lost 1 base and the J segment 5 bases; nucleotides outside the gene matches: 7. CDR3 coding DNA: TGTGCCAGCAGCTTAGGTAGGGGACAGGGGGGCAACGAGCAGTACTTC. Translated: CASSLGRGQGGNEQYF. Full variable domain (missing parts from reference TRBV11-2 and TRBJ2-7): EAGVAQSPRYKIIEKRQSVAFWCNPISGHATLYWYQQILGQGPKLLIQFQNNGVVDDSQLPKDRFSAERLKGVDSTLKIQPAKLEDSAVYLCASSLGRGQGGNEQYFGPGTRLTVT.

V and J are TRBV28 and TRBJ2-7, with TRBD2 matching over 7 bases. The J segment lost 2 bases and the V segment lost 5 bases, leaving 6 bases of the junction unmatched. Looked up from germline, CDR1 is MDHEN and CDR2 is SYDVKM. CDR3 length equals 14 residues. The CDR3 DNA follows: TGTGCCAGCAGTAGCGGGGTGAAAACCTACGAGCAGTACTTC. It translates to CASSSGVKTYEQYF.

The rearrangement links TRBV5-1 to TRBJ1-3, with a tentative D call TRBD1 (5 bases). Deletions cut 0 bases from V and 4 bases from J, with 14 bases between. This CDR3 is 16 amino acids long. CDR1 and CDR2 from the germline V gene are SGHRS and YFSETQ. CDR3 sequence reads: CASSLAGGRHGNTIYF. In DNA form, the CDR3 reads TGCGCCAGCAGCTTGGCCGGGGGGAGGCACGGAAACACCATATATTTT.

This clone was seen once. The chain has TRBV5-1 and TRBJ1-1, with 12 bases identical to TRBD1. Trimming took 4 bases from V and 5 from J; bases not matched to a gene: 6. CDR3 length equals 15 residues. CDR1 and CDR2 from the germline V gene are SGHRS and YFSETQ. The CDR3 region is CASSRDRGPSTEAFF. In nucleotides, the CDR3 is TGCGCCAGCAGCAGGGACAGGGGGCCGAGTACTGAAGCTTTCTTT.

This rearrangement joins TRBV2 to TRBJ2-1, with 15 bases identical to TRBD2. The CDR3 loop spans 19 amino acids. V lost 7 bases and J lost 0; bases outside the gene matches: 10. Looked up from germline, CDR1 is SNHLY and CDR2 is FYNNEI. The CDR3 region is CASTIGTSGGMSSYNEQFF. As DNA, the CDR3 is TGTGCCAGCACCATCGGGACTAGCGGGGGGATGAGCTCCTACAATGAGCAGTTCTTC.

The chain is built from TRBV4-1 and TRBJ2-5, with TRBD2 matching 9 bases. V dropped 3 bases and J dropped 5; count of bases not matched to a gene: 7. Germline CDR1 MGHRA, CDR2 YSYEKL. CDR3 length equals 15 residues. Written as DNA, the CDR3 is TGCGCCAGCAGCCAGATCGGGACTAGCAGCGAGACCCAGTACTTC. It specifies CASSQIGTSSETQYF.

The V call is TRBV29-1, the J call TRBJ2-7; no firm D call. Looked up from germline, CDR1 is SQVTM and CDR2 is ANQGSEA. This CDR3 spans 12 amino acids. V gave up 2 bases and J gave up 4 bases, with 9 bases separating them. The CDR3 DNA follows: TGCAGCGTTGAAACCTCCCAGTACGAGCAGTACTTC. Translating it yields CSVETSQYEQYF.

The V call is TRBV6-1, the J call TRBJ2-2, with a possible D match to TRBD1 (5 bases). The CDR3 has 16 amino acids. Between the trimmed V and J ends, which lost 1 base and 3 bases, there was a span of 12 bases. The germline CDR1 and CDR2 sequences are MNHNS and SASEGT. CDR3 nucleotide sequence: TGTGCCAGCAGTGAAGTAAGGACACTCCACACCGGGGAGCTGTTTTTT. Its translation is CASSEVRTLHTGELFF.

The gene calls are TRBV6-5 and TRBJ1-1; D may be TRBD1 (5 bases). Germline lookup yields CDR1 MNHEY and CDR2 SVGAGI. V was clipped by 5 bases and J by 6 bases, with 13 bases between them. The CDR3 runs 13 residues. The CDR3 region is CASSPGARAEAFF. For the CDR3, the DNA is TGTGCCAGCAGTCCTGGGGCACGGGCTGAAGCTTTCTTT.

V gene TRBV7-8 combines with J gene TRBJ2-5; weak D call: TRBD1 (5 bases). The CDR3 sequence is 14 residues long. The V end was cut by 1 base, the J end by 4 bases, with 10 bases between. CDR1 is SGHVS and CDR2 is FQNEAQ in the germline V gene. The CDR3 DNA reads as TGTGCCAGCAGCTTAGAGGGCAGGGTAGAGACCCAGTACTTC. Its protein product is CASSLEGRVETQYF.

The rearrangement uses TRBV9 and TRBJ1-4, with TRBD1 identical over 8 bases. Trimming took 7 bases from V and 3 from J; bases not matched to a gene: 5. Germline V gene sequence: CDR1 SGDLS, CDR2 YYNGEE. The CDR3 length is 14 residues. The CDR3 DNA sequence: TGTGCCAGCGCACGGACAGGGTCTAATGAAAAACTGTTTTTT. It codes for CASARTGSNEKLFF.

The V gene is TRBV19, the J gene TRBJ1-5; D perhaps matches TRBD1 (5 bases). The CDR3 has 12 amino acids. Between the trimmed V and J ends, which lost 5 bases and 6 bases, there was a span of 8 bases. CDR1 is LNHDA and CDR2 is SQIVND in the germline V gene (reference sequence). This CDR3 reads CASSAQGQPQHF. The CDR3 DNA is TGTGCCAGTAGTGCCCAGGGTCAGCCCCAGCATTTT. Full variable domain (rest looked up from reference TRBV19 and TRBJ1-5): DGGITQSPKYLFRKEGQNVTLSCEQNLNHDAMYWYRQDPGQGLRLIYYSQIVNDFQKGDIAEGYSVSREKKESFPLTVTSAQKNPTAFYLCASSAQGQPQHFGDGTRLSIL.

This chain connects TRBV4-3 to TRBJ2-7; 9 bases are a match to TRBD1. Germline assignment: CDR1 LGHNA and CDR2 YSLEER. This CDR3 region has 14 residues. V lost 4 bases to trimming and J lost 4 bases; unmatched junction nucleotides: 5. CDR3 coding DNA: TGCGCCAGCAGCCGGGACAGGGTTACATACGAGCAGTACTTC. This sequence encodes CASSRDRVTYEQYF.

The chain carries TRBV7-9 and TRBJ2-3; no definite D call. V dropped 4 bases and J dropped 0 bases, with 20 bases sitting between them. Germline V gene data show CDR1 as SEHNR and CDR2 as FQNEAQ (reference sequence). The CDR3 totals 18 residues. The CDR3 protein is CASSSRILSSLSTDTQYF. The CDR3 DNA sequence: TGTGCCAGCAGCTCCCGTATACTGAGCTCCCTAAGCACAGATACGCAGTATTTT.

This chain uses TRBV29-1 with TRBJ2-1; D might be TRBD2 (6 bases). The V and J ends lost 0 bases and 9 bases respectively, with 12 bases between them. This CDR3 comprises 13 residues. Germline V gene lookup returns CDR1 SQVTM and CDR2 ANQGSEA. CDR3 bases: TGCAGCGTTGAAGATCGTAGGGGAGGTGAGCAGTTCTTC. Translating it yields CSVEDRRGGEQFF.

V gene TRBV6-2 or TRBV6-3 combines with J gene TRBJ2-7, with TRBD1 matching 7 bases. The germline V gene encodes CDR1 MNHEY and CDR2 SVGEGT. Losses at the gene ends were 5 bases for V and 3 bases for J; bases not matched to a gene: 4. The CDR3 contains 13 residues. The CDR3 region is CASSRTGIYEQYF. CDR3 DNA: TGTGCCAGCAGTCGGACAGGAATCTACGAGCAGTACTTC.

The chain recombines TRBV29-1 with TRBJ2-5; D possibly corresponds to TRBD1 (6 bases). Germline assignment: CDR1 SQVTM and CDR2 ANQGSEA. The V and J ends lost 3 bases and 4 bases respectively, with 15 bases between them. The CDR3 covers 14 residues. The CDR3 region has the DNA TGCAGCGTTGATGTCGCAGGGGTGGCAGAGACCCAGTACTTC. It translates to CSVDVAGVAETQYF.

About this clone: A read error may be the cause here, since a much bigger clone is one base away. The chain links TRBV10-3 to TRBJ1-6, with D perhaps TRBD1 (5 bases). Germline loops: CDR1 ENHRY, CDR2 SYGVKD. V lost 3 bases and J lost 9, with 12 bases in between. The CDR3 sequence is 14 residues long. The CDR3, as DNA: TGTGCCATCAGTGAAGGGGCAGGAAGTTCACCCCTCCACTTT. Translated, it gives CAISEGAGSSPLHF.

The chain recombines TRBV11-3 with TRBJ2-3; 10 bases map to TRBD1. The germline V gene encodes CDR1 SGHNT and CDR2 YENEEA. The CDR3 extends over 15 amino acids. V trimming: 4 bases; J trimming: 3 bases; junction bases outside the gene matches: 4. The CDR3 nucleotides are TGTGCCAGCAGCTCGGGACAGGGGATAACAGATACGCAGTATTTT. This sequence encodes CASSSGQGITDTQYF.

As DNA, the CDR3 is TGTGCCAGCAACTCTCCGCGGGAAGGAGAGACCCAGTACTTC. As protein: CASNSPREGETQYF. The chain couples TRBV7-2 to TRBJ2-5; D might be TRBD2 (6 bases). CDR3 length: 14 residues. Germline V gives CDR1 SGHTA, CDR2 FQGNSA. Between the trimmed V and J ends, which lost 7 bases and 4 bases, there was a span of 16 bases.

The V gene is TRBV4-2, the J gene TRBJ1-4; 7 bases map to TRBD1. This CDR3 has 19 residues. Germline CDR1 reads LGHNA; CDR2 reads YNFKEQ. Trimming at V came to 4 bases and at J to 7 bases, leaving 21 bases not matched to a gene. The CDR3 loop reads CASSPAFTLRGRAGEKLFF. The CDR3 coding sequence is TGTGCCAGCAGCCCCGCGTTTACCCTGAGGGGGCGGGCGGGTGAAAAACTGTTTTTT.

The V gene is TRBV28, the J gene TRBJ1-4, with a weak D call TRBD1 (6 bases). V gave up 4 bases and J gave up 4 bases, with 13 bases separating them. CDR1 and CDR2 (germline): MDHEN, SYDVKM. The CDR3 loop spans 15 amino acids. The CDR3 DNA is TGTGCCAGCAGTTCGACAGGCTTGGGTAATGAAAAACTGTTTTTT. Amino acids: CASSSTGLGNEKLFF.

The chain has TRBV29-1 and TRBJ1-2; D ambiguous. V was pared by 4 bases and J by 2 bases, with 17 bases between. The CDR3 spans 15 residues. Per the germline V gene, CDR1 is SQVTM and CDR2 is ANQGSEA. The CDR3 protein is CSVGRRGNQNYGYTF. In nucleotides, the CDR3 is TGCAGCGTTGGCCGGAGAGGTAATCAGAACTATGGCTACACCTTC.

This clone was found once. This chain joins TRBV15 and TRBJ2-5, with unresolved D. The CDR3 covers 13 residues. V shed 1 base and J shed 5 bases, with 8 bases lying between them. Germline-derived CDR1 and CDR2 are LNHNV and YYDKDF (reference sequence). CDR3 protein: CATSRALGETQYF. CDR3 DNA: TGTGCCACCAGCAGAGCCTTGGGCGAGACCCAGTACTTC.

This clone occurred once. CDR3 DNA: TGCGCCAGCAGCCAAGATCTGGATTCGACAGGGCGTACTGAAGCTTTCTTT. Protein: CASSQDLDSTGRTEAFF. J is TRBJ1-1 and V is TRBV4-1, with 7 bases identical to TRBD1. The V and J ends lost 0 bases and 5 bases, in that order; junction bases with no gene match: 12. The CDR3 is made up of 17 amino acids. Germline V gives CDR1 MGHRA, CDR2 YSYEKL.